Following are 6 T cell receptor beta chains from one sample sequenced in a study of cytomegalovirus exposure and HLA in healthy donors. The primer mix had 60 Vbeta and 13 Jbeta primers. Produced via immunoSEQ multiplex PCR; TCRdb's table is partial and in-frame only. The table shows fewer than 120,000 clones, with more than 65% occurring only once. The sequenced sample consisted of PBMCs. These receptors all come from a man younger than 40 in good health and CMV-seropositive.

This clone is medium-sized (0.01 to 0.1%). The gene calls are TRBV19 and TRBJ1-2, with D unclear. Germline V gene data show CDR1 as LNHDA and CDR2 as SQIVND (reference sequence). Between the trimmed V and J ends, which lost 7 bases and 5 bases, there was a span of 11 bases. This CDR3 spans 12 amino acids. The CDR3 DNA is TGTGCCAGTACCCTTGGAGGGTATGGCTACACCTTC. Protein sequence: CASTLGGYGYTF.

The V and J genes are TRBV27 and TRBJ2-1; TRBD2 agrees at 10 bases. CDR3 length: 17 amino acids. The V gene end was trimmed by 2 bases and the J gene end by 6 bases; junction bases not matched to a gene: 10. Germline V gene sequence: CDR1 MNHEY, CDR2 SMNVEV (reference sequence). The CDR3 region is CASSLSPSSGGGNEQFF. In DNA, the CDR3 is TGTGCCAGCAGTTTAAGTCCGTCTAGCGGGGGTGGCAATGAGCAGTTCTTC.

The rearrangement links TRBV5-1 to TRBJ2-7, with a weak D call TRBD1 (6 bases). V lost 0 bases and J 5 bases, leaving 15 bases between the germline ends. CDR3 length: 15 amino acids. Germline V gene lookup returns CDR1 SGHRS and CDR2 YFSETQ. CDR3 coding DNA: TGCGCCAGCAGCTTGGATACAGGGATAGCAGACGAGCAGTACTTC. This sequence encodes CASSLDTGIADEQYF.

This chain connects TRBV19 to TRBJ1-2, with TRBD1 as a possible D gene (5 bases). The CDR3 covers 12 residues. V lost 3 bases to trimming and J lost 7 bases, with 9 bases between them. CDR1 LNHDA and CDR2 SQIVND come from the germline V gene (reference sequence). The CDR3 bases are TGTGCCAGTAGTATCTGGGGACTTGGCTACACCTTC. Protein: CASSIWGLGYTF.

This chain's CDR3 is CASSSLTSTDTQYF. The CDR3 bases are TGTGCCAGCTCGAGTCTTACCAGCACAGATACGCAGTATTTT. The genes are TRBV5-6 and TRBJ2-3; D is unresolved. V shed 7 bases and J shed 0 bases, with 12 bases lying between them. From germline, CDR1 is SGHDT and CDR2 YYEEEE. The CDR3 totals 14 residues.

The chain links TRBV5-6 to TRBJ2-3; no clear D. This CDR3 has 16 residues. V gave up 0 bases and J gave up 2 bases, with 13 bases separating them. Germline loops: CDR1 SGHDT, CDR2 YYEEEE. CDR3 in amino acids: CASSLVGQLITDTQYF. Written as DNA, the CDR3 is TGTGCCAGCAGCTTGGTCGGTCAACTTATCACAGATACGCAGTATTTT. Drawing the rest from reference TRBV5-6 and TRBJ2-3, the complete variable domain is DAGVTQSPTHLIKTRGQQVTLRCSPKSGHDTVSWYQQALGQGPQFIFQYYEEEERQRGNFPDRFSGHQFPNYSSELNVNALLLGDSALYLCASSLVGQLITDTQYFGPGTRLTVL.